Below are 5 T cell receptor beta chains sequenced from a single sample in a study of breast tumors, draining lymph nodes, adjacent tissues. One entry per CDR3 protein results from TCRdb running MiXCR on the multiplex PCR reads. The repertoire has 100,000 to 150,000 distinct CDR3 sequences, 15% to 20% of them found once; the top ten carry roughly 3.5%. Axillary draining lymph nodes of breast cancer patients supplied the node samples. The sequenced material came from axillary lymph node tissue. The receptor set was obtained from a female donor with breast cancer. Some clones in this sample may be carry-over from other donors' samples.

Many counts were recorded for this clonotype. Germline is not matched at one junction end, which may reflect a read error. The CDR3 nucleotides are TGTGCTAGCAGCCCAGGCCAGGCAAGCACAGATACGCAGTATTTT. Translated: CASSPGQASTDTQYF. This chain links TRBV7-7 with TRBJ2-3; D call uncertain. Germline V gene lookup returns CDR1 SSHAT and CDR2 FNYEAQ (reference sequence). CDR3 length equals 15 residues. The whole variable domain, filled in from reference TRBV7-7 and TRBJ2-3, reads GAGVSQSPRYKVTKRGQDVTLRCDPISSHATLYWYQQALGQGPEFLTYFNYEAQPDKSGLPSDRFSAERPEGSISTLTIQRTEQRDSAMYRCASSPGQASTDTQYFGPGTRLTVL.

This clonotype was observed a handful of times. This clone may be a read error of a much larger clone one base away. The rearrangement uses TRBV7-3 and TRBJ2-2; maybe TRBD2 (6 bases). V was trimmed by 5 bases and J by 3 bases, leaving 13 bases between them. The CDR3 is made up of 15 amino acids. In germline, CDR1 is SGHTA, CDR2 FQGTGA. The CDR3 DNA reads TGTGCCAGCAGCCTAGCGAGGGTCCACACCGGGGAGCTGTTTTTT. Translation gives CASSLARVHTGELFF.

The chain couples TRBV11-3 to TRBJ1-5; D not resolved. V was shortened by 0 bases and J by 7 bases, with 7 bases between the two germline ends. The germline CDR1 and CDR2 sequences are SGHNT and YENEEA. The CDR3 is 13 residues long. As DNA, the CDR3 is TGTGCCAGCAGCTTAGATTCGGAGCAGCCCCAGCATTTT. Protein product: CASSLDSEQPQHF.

At least ten counts were recorded for this clonotype. V is TRBV20-1 and J is TRBJ2-7, with D perhaps TRBD1 (6 bases). Trimming took off 5 bases at V and 3 bases at J, with 11 bases between the two ends. Germline-derived CDR1 and CDR2 are DFQATT and SNEGSKA (reference sequence). The CDR3 has 12 residues. CDR3 nucleotide sequence: TGCAGTGCTGATCAGGACAGCTACGAGCAGTACTTC. As protein: CSADQDSYEQYF.

This clonotype was seen repeatedly, ten times or more. The J gene is TRBJ2-3, the V gene TRBV9, with 7 bases that match TRBD2. The CDR3 is made up of 14 amino acids. Germline loops: CDR1 SGDLS, CDR2 YYNGEE. The ends lost 1 base at V and 3 bases at J; junction bases unmatched: 2. As DNA, the CDR3 is TGTGCCAGCAGCGTACGCGGGGGAACAGATACGCAGTATTTT. Translated, it gives CASSVRGGTDTQYF.